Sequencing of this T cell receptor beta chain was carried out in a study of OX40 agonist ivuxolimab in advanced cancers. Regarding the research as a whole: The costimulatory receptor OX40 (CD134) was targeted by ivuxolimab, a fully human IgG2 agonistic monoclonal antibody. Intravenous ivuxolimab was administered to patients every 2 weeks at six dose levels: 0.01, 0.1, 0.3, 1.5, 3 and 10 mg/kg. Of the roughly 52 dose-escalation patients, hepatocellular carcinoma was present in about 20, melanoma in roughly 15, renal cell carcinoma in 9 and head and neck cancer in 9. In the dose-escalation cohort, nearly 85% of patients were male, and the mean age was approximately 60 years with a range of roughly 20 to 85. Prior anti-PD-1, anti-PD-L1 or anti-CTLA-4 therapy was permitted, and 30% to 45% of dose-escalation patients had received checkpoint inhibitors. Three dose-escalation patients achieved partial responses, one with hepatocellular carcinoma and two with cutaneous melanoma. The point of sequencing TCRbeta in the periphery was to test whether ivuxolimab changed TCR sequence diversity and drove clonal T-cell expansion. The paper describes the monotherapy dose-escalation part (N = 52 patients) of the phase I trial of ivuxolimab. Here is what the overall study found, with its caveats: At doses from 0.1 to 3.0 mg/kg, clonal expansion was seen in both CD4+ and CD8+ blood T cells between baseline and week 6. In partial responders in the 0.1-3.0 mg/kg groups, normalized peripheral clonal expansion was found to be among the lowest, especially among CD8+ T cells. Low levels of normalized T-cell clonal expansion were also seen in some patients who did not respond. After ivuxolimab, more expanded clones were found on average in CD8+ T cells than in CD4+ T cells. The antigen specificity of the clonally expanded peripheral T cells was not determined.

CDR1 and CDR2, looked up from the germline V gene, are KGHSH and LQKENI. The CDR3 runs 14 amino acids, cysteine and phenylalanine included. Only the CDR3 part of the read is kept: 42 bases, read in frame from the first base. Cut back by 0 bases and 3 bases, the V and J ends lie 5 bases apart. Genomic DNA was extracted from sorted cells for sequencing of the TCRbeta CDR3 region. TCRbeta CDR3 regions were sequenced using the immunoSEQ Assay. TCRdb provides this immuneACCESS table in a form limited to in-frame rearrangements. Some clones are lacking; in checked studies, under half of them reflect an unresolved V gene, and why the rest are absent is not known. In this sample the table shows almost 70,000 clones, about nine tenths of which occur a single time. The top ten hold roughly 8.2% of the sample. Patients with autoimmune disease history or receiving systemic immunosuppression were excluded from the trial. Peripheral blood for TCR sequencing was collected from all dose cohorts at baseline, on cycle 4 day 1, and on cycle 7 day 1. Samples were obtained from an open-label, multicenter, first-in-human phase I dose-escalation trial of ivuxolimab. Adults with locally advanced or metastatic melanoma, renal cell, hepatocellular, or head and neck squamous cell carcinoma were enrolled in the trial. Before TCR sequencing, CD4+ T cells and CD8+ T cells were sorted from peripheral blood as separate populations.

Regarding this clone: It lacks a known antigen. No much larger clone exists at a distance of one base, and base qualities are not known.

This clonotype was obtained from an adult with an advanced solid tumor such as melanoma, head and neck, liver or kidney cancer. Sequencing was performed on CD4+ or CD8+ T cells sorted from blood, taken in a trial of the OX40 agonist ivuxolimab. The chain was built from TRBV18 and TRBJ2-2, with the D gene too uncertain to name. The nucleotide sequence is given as TGTGCCAGCTCACCACCAAGGGACACCGGGGAGCTGTTTTTT. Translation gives CASSPPRDTGELFF. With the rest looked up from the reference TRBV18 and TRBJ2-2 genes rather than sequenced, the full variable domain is NAGVMQNPRHLVRRRGQEARLRCSPMKGHSHVYWYRQLPEEGLKFMVYLQKENIIDESGMPKERFSAEFPKEGPSILRIQQVVRGDSAAYFCASSPPRDTGELFFGEGSRLTVL.